This TCR beta chain was sequenced during a study of blood T cell repertoires in COVID-19. Overall study: The United States, Italy and Spain provided the acute and convalescent COVID-19 samples. Sources were T cells, B-cell-depleted T cells, or PBMCs; the material itself was cDNA or gDNA.

V was clipped by 0 bases and J by 5 bases; unmatched bases: 7. Germline V gene data show CDR1 as MNHEY and CDR2 as SVGEGT. CDR3 length: 16 amino acids. Under the authors' procedure: Estimates of nucleated cell counts were drawn from the amplification of reference gene primers. Sequenced by immunoSEQ multiplex PCR; TCRdb stores in-frame clones only, minus some. V and J calls and clone size are those listed in that table; D and trimming were worked out from the DNA. Here the sample spans some 150,000 clones, approximately 91% being singletons. Sequencing was performed on peripheral blood. The TCR was taken from a human donor in a cohort sampled during active COVID-19. This chain connects TRBV6-2 or TRBV6-3 to TRBJ1-5; 7 positions match TRBD1. The CDR3 DNA is TGTGCCAGCAGTTACTCGAAGACAGGGTTGTATCAGCCCCAGCATTTT. As protein: CASSYSKTGLYQPQHF.